One and the same sample provided the 21 T cell receptor beta chains below, sequenced in a study of patients and donors after allogeneic stem cell transplantation. Using its own MiXCR run on the RT-PCR reads, TCRdb lists one record per CDR3 protein. The table shows some 40,000 distinct CDR3 sequences, with more than 30% occurring only once. The sequenced sample was blood, either unsorted or a sorted T cell fraction (not recorded which). Receptor source: a human donor who was either an allogeneic HSCT recipient or a stem cell or donor lymphocyte infusion donor (not recorded which). It is not recorded whose cells these are; they may come from a transplant donor.

This clonotype showed up just a few times. The V and J genes are TRBV7-2 and TRBJ1-3, with D unresolved. Germline-derived CDR1 and CDR2 are SGHTA and FQGNSA. CDR3 length equals 16 residues. Trimming took 5 bases from V and 4 from J, leaving 18 bases between them. This CDR3 is CASSTARVIMGNTIYF. The DNA of the CDR3 is TGTGCCAGCAGCACGGCAAGGGTCATAATGGGAAACACCATATATTTT.

This clonotype came up a few times. The chain links TRBV5-1 to TRBJ2-2, with D tentatively TRBD1 or TRBD2 (5 bases each). CDR1 SGHRS and CDR2 YFSETQ come from the germline V gene. This CDR3 is built from 16 residues. V dropped 2 bases and J dropped 4 bases, with 15 bases sitting between them. CDR3 sequence: CASSFGGASGTGELFF. DNA for the CDR3: TGCGCCAGCAGCTTTGGGGGAGCAAGCGGCACCGGGGAGCTGTTTTTT.

V and J are TRBV5-5 and TRBJ1-5; D not certain. V lost 4 bases to trimming and J lost 9 bases, with 17 bases between them. The CDR3 totals 14 residues. Germline V lookup: CDR1 SGHKS, CDR2 YYEKEE (reference sequence). The CDR3 nucleotides are TGTGCCAGCAGCAGAACAGAAATTTTCCGGCCCCAGCATTTT. Protein sequence: CASSRTEIFRPQHF. The full variable domain, with the rest looked up from reference TRBV5-5 and TRBJ1-5, is DAGVTQSPTHLIKTRGQQVTLRCSPISGHKSVSWYQQVLGQGPQFIFQYYEKEERGRGNFPDRFSARQFPNYSSELNVNALLLGDSALYLCASSRTEIFRPQHFGDGTRLSIL.

The chain joins TRBV18 to TRBJ2-7; D not resolved. CDR3 length: 15 amino acids. CDR1 and CDR2 from the germline V gene are KGHSH and LQKENI. Between the trimmed V and J ends, which lost 0 bases and 0 bases, there was a span of 9 bases. The CDR3 spells CASSPPGQTSYEQYF. The CDR3 bases are TGTGCCAGCTCACCACCGGGCCAAACCTCCTACGAGCAGTACTTC.

The J gene is TRBJ1-6, the V gene TRBV5-4; the D is unclear. Germline lookup yields CDR1 SGHNT and CDR2 YYREEE (reference sequence). CDR3 length: 14 amino acids. The V end was cut by 0 bases, the J end by 9 bases, with 10 bases between. DNA of the CDR3: TGTGCCAGCAGCTTGGACTGGGGATCTTCACCCCTCCACTTT. Translating gives CASSLDWGSSPLHF.

The rearrangement uses TRBV6-1 and TRBJ1-1, with D possibly being TRBD1 (5 bases). Germline V CDR1 and CDR2: MNHNS, SASEGT. This CDR3 is 13 amino acids long. Trimming took 2 bases from V and 6 from J, leaving 10 bases between them. CDR3 nucleotide sequence: TGTGCCAGCAGTGAAAGTCAGGGATCTGAAGCTTTCTTT. This translates into CASSESQGSEAFF.

This clonotype was counted once. The V call is TRBV24-1, the J call TRBJ2-1; 13 nucleotides agree with TRBD2. Germline V gene sequence: CDR1 KGHDR, CDR2 SFDVKD. The CDR3 has 18 residues. V was pared by 0 bases and J by 4 bases, with 5 bases of the junction left unmatched. DNA for the CDR3: TGTGCCACCAGTGATTTGGGACTAGCGGGAGCCTCTTACAATGAGCAGTTCTTC. This gives the protein CATSDLGLAGASYNEQFF.

This clonotype has only one observation. The V and J genes are TRBV7-2 and TRBJ2-2, with D hard to call. Germline V lookup: CDR1 SGHTA, CDR2 FQGNSA. The CDR3 is 13 residues long. Trimming removed 4 bases at V and 8 bases at J, with 11 bases between. The CDR3 DNA reads TGTGCCAGCAGCTACCTTCTGCTTGGGGAGCTGTTTTTT. It encodes CASSYLLLGELFF.

Only a few counts were recorded for this clonotype. The chain links TRBV5-6 to TRBJ2-7; weak D call: TRBD2 (5 bases). The CDR3 totals 15 residues. The germline CDR1 and CDR2 sequences are SGHDT and YYEEEE. Trimming took 0 bases from V and 1 from J, leaving 11 bases between them. This CDR3 reads CASSLAGGGSYEQYF. The DNA for the CDR3 is TGTGCCAGCAGCTTGGCCGGTGGCGGGTCCTACGAGCAGTACTTC.

The chain couples TRBV20-1 to TRBJ2-7, with 9 bases aligning to TRBD1. Unmatched junction bases numbered 8, after V lost 0 bases and J lost 2 bases. This CDR3 has 16 amino acids. Germline V gene sequence: CDR1 DFQATT, CDR2 SNEGSKA (reference sequence). CDR3 nucleotides: TGCAGTGCTAGAGACCACCTTAGGGACAGGGCCTACGAGCAGTACTTC. Its translation is CSARDHLRDRAYEQYF.

This clonotype was counted many times. The chain employs TRBV7-2 and TRBJ1-2; perhaps TRBD1 as D (6 bases). Trimming pared 4 bases from V and 5 bases from J, leaving 14 bases between. The germline V gene has CDR1 SGHTA and CDR2 FQGNSA. The CDR3 sequence is 14 residues long. The CDR3 coding sequence is TGTGCCAGCAGCTCCTCAGGGACAATTTATGGCTACACCTTC. Translating it yields CASSSSGTIYGYTF.

This clonotype was recorded many times. The chain has TRBV7-9 and TRBJ1-5; D not resolved. This CDR3 is built from 16 residues. V lost 0 bases and J lost 4, with 13 bases in between. Germline values: CDR1 SEHNR, CDR2 FQNEAQ (reference sequence). CDR3 bases: TGTGCCAGCAGCTTAGCCCATGTGGGTAGGAATCAGCCCCAGCATTTT. It codes for CASSLAHVGRNQPQHF.

Comment on this clonotype: Compared with germline, one end of the junction differs, possibly owing to a read error. V is TRBV7-7 and J is TRBJ2-7; 8 bases match TRBD1. CDR3 length equals 14 residues. Per the germline V gene, CDR1 is SSHAT and CDR2 is FNYEAQ (reference sequence). CDR3 protein: CASSLAEQGARQYF. The CDR3 nucleotides are TGTGCTAGCAGCTTAGCGGAGCAGGGGGCGAGACAGTACTTC.

The genes are TRBV29-1 and TRBJ2-1; D may be TRBD2 (6 bases). V lost 8 bases to trimming and J lost 2 bases, with 19 bases between them. In germline, CDR1 is SQVTM, CDR2 ANQGSEA. The CDR3 sequence is 15 residues long. The CDR3 DNA sequence: TGCAGCCCTTGTCCCAGGGAGGCGGCCTACAATGAGCAGTTCTTC. This codes for CSPCPREAAYNEQFF.

The chain couples TRBV12-3 or TRBV12-4 to TRBJ2-3; tentative D call: TRBD1 (5 bases). Trimming left V 1 base short and J 2 bases short, with 7 bases between. This CDR3 has 14 amino acids. CDR3 nucleotide sequence: TGTGCCAGCAGTTTAGGACAGCACACAGATACGCAGTATTTT. It is translated as CASSLGQHTDTQYF.

A few counts support this clonotype. The chain employs TRBV6-5 and TRBJ1-2; D possibly corresponds to TRBD1 (6 bases). The CDR3 sequence is 13 residues long. Germline lookup yields CDR1 MNHEY and CDR2 SVGAGI. The germline V and J ends were trimmed by 0 bases and 5 bases, with 7 bases remaining between them. The CDR3 loop is CASSYSRGYGYTF. The CDR3 DNA follows: TGTGCCAGCAGTTACTCGAGGGGGTATGGCTACACCTTC.

This clonotype was seen a handful of times. The chain recombines TRBV4-1 with TRBJ1-2; tentative D call: TRBD1 (5 bases). The germline V and J ends were trimmed by 4 bases and 6 bases, with 15 bases remaining between them. The V gene's germline CDR1 is MGHRA and CDR2 YSYEKL. CDR3 length: 14 residues. This chain's CDR3 is CASSPQKGENGYTF. CDR3 coding DNA: TGCGCCAGCAGCCCCCAAAAAGGGGAGAATGGCTACACCTTC.

The gene calls are TRBV29-1 and TRBJ2-1; 14 bases align to TRBD2. The junction had 3 bases not matched to a gene; V was cut back by 3 bases and J by 2 bases. The CDR3 runs to 16 residues. The germline gives CDR1 SQVTM, CDR2 ANQGSEA. The chain's CDR3 is CSVEGTSGSPYNEQFF. The CDR3 coding sequence is TGCAGCGTTGAGGGGACTAGCGGGAGCCCCTACAATGAGCAGTTCTTC.

A few counts support this clonotype. V usage is TRBV12-3 or TRBV12-4 and J usage is TRBJ2-4, with D perhaps matching TRBD1 (5 bases). The CDR3 sequence is 16 residues long. Between the trimmed V and J ends, which lost 5 bases and 0 bases, there was a span of 14 bases. The CDR3 coding sequence is TGTGCCAGCAGTCTCCAGGGTCTTCTAGCCAAAAACATTCAGTACTTC. Its translation: CASSLQGLLAKNIQYF.

This chain joins TRBV7-2 and TRBJ2-5; no firm D call. CDR3 length: 13 amino acids. Trimming pared 5 bases from V and 5 bases from J, leaving 12 bases between. Germline loops: CDR1 SGHTA, CDR2 FQGNSA. CDR3 region: CASSRAPGETQYF. CDR3 sequence (DNA): TGTGCCAGCAGCCGGGCCCCCGGTGAGACCCAGTACTTC.

This clonotype was observed a handful of times. The chain has TRBV15 and TRBJ2-5, with unresolved D. The length of the CDR3 is 15 residues. The V end lost 1 base, the J end lost 2 bases, and 11 bases lay between the germline ends. The V gene's germline CDR1 is LNHNV and CDR2 YYDKDF (reference sequence). The chain's CDR3 is CATSRGLGLQETQYF. CDR3 sequence (DNA): TGTGCCACCAGCAGAGGTCTAGGCTTACAAGAGACCCAGTACTTC.